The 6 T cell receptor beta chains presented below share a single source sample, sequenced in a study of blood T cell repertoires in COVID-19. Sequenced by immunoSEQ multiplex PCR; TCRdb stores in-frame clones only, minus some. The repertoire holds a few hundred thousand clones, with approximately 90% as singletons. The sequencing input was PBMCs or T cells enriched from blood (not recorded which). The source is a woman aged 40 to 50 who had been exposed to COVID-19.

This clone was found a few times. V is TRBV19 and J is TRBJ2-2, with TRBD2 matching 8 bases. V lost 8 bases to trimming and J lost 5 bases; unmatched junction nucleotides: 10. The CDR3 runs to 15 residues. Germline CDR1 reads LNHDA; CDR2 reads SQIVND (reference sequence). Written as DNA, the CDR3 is TGTGCCAGTCAGAGGACTAGCCCCCGGACCGGGGAGCTGTTTTTT. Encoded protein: CASQRTSPRTGELFF. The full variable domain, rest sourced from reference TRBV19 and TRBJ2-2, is DGGITQSPKYLFRKEGQNVTLSCEQNLNHDAMYWYRQDPGQGLRLIYYSQIVNDFQKGDIAEGYSVSREKKESFPLTVTSAQKNPTAFYLCASQRTSPRTGELFFGEGSRLTVL.

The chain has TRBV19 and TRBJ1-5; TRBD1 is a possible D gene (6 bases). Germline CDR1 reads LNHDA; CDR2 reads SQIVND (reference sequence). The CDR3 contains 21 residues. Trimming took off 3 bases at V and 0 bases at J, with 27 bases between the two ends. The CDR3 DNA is TGTGCCAGTAGTATCCCCCGCCCCAGGGGCTTCAGTCCCTATAGCAATCAGCCCCAGCATTTT. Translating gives CASSIPRPRGFSPYSNQPQHF.

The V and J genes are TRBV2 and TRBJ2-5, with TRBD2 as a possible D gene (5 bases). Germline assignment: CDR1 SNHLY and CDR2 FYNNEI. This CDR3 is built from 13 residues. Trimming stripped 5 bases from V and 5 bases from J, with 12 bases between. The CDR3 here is CASSPDGEETQYF. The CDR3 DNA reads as TGTGCCAGCAGTCCCGACGGGGAGGAGACCCAGTACTTC.

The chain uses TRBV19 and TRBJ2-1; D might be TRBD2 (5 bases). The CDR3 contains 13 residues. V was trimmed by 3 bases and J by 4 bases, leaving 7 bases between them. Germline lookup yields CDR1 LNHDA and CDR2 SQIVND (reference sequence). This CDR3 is CASSITGYNEQFF. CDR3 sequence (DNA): TGTGCCAGTAGTATCACGGGGTACAATGAGCAGTTCTTC.

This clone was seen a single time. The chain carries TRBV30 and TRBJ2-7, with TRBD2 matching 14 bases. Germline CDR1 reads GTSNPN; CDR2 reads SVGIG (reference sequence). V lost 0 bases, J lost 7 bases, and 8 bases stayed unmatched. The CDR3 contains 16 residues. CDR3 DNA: TGTGCCTGGAGTGTACCCGGGACTAGCGGGAGTTTTGAGCAGTACTTC. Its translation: CAWSVPGTSGSFEQYF.

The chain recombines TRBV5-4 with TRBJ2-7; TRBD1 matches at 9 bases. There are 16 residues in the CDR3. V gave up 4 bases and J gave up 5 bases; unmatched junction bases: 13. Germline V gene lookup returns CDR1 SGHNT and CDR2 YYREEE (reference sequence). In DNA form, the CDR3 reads TGTGCCAGCAGCAGACTCGACAGGGGGGCGCCTGACGAGCAGTACTTC. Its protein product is CASSRLDRGAPDEQYF.